The source of this T cell receptor (beta chain) is a study of T cells in Graves' hyperthyroidism and ophthalmopathy. Study findings and constraints: In simple terms, a model built on 13 V-J features told ophthalmopathy apart from stable hyperthyroidism. Expanded thyroid clonotypes (above 0.001) were mostly also found in blood.

Uncontrolled infection, other autoimmune disease, pregnancy or lactation disqualified patients from enrolment. The CDR3 consists of 17 residues. Germline V gene data show CDR1 as LGHDT and CDR2 as YNNKEL (reference sequence). Deletions cut 0 bases from V and 0 bases from J, with 13 bases between. RNA transcripts provided the source from which TCR beta CDR3 regions were amplified. In the first-round RT-PCR of the TCR CDR3, the HTBI primer set was used. Each CDR3 protein is one row after TCRdb ran MiXCR on the multiplex PCR reads. This table has some 500,000 distinct CDR3 sequences, 13% to 15% appearing once. This clonotype was observed a handful of times. What it binds is not known.

What was sequenced was blood. The receptor was isolated from a woman aged 18-35 years with Graves' hyperthyroidism. This sequence joins TRBV3-1 and TRBJ2-3; tentatively, D is TRBD2 (6 bases). This CDR3 reads CASSQDLSSGSTDTQYF. The CDR3 coding sequence is TGTGCCAGCAGCCAAGATTTGAGTAGCGGTAGCACAGATACGCAGTATTTT.